This T cell receptor beta chain is from a study of graft-versus-host responses after intestinal transplantation. As for the study in general: Multivisceral, liver-intestinal, or isolated intestinal transplants were received by the recipients. Recipients were all induced with anti-thymocyte globulin, then given tacrolimus and steroids for 2 to 4 years. Study conclusions and caveats: GvH clones were found in recipient marrow; some appeared first in ileum or blood. An association linked early post-transplant HvG declines with peak circulating GvH clone levels.

Of note for this clone: The antigen remains unidentified.

TCRdb keeps only in-frame clones here, not all; method: immunoSEQ multiplex PCR. This table holds 90,000 to 120,000 clones, more than 85% found once. The sample consisted of unstimulated CD4+ T cells sorted from spleen or lymph node cells, taken before intestinal transplant. The receptor comes from a human donor who received an intestinal transplant.

CDR3 DNA sequence: TGTGCCAGCACAAGGGAACTAGAGACCCAGTACTTC. This sequence encodes CASTRELETQYF. The chain combines TRBV2 with TRBJ2-5; D call uncertain. There are 12 residues in the CDR3. Trimming left V 7 bases short and J 4 bases short, with 10 bases between. Germline values: CDR1 SNHLY, CDR2 FYNNEI.